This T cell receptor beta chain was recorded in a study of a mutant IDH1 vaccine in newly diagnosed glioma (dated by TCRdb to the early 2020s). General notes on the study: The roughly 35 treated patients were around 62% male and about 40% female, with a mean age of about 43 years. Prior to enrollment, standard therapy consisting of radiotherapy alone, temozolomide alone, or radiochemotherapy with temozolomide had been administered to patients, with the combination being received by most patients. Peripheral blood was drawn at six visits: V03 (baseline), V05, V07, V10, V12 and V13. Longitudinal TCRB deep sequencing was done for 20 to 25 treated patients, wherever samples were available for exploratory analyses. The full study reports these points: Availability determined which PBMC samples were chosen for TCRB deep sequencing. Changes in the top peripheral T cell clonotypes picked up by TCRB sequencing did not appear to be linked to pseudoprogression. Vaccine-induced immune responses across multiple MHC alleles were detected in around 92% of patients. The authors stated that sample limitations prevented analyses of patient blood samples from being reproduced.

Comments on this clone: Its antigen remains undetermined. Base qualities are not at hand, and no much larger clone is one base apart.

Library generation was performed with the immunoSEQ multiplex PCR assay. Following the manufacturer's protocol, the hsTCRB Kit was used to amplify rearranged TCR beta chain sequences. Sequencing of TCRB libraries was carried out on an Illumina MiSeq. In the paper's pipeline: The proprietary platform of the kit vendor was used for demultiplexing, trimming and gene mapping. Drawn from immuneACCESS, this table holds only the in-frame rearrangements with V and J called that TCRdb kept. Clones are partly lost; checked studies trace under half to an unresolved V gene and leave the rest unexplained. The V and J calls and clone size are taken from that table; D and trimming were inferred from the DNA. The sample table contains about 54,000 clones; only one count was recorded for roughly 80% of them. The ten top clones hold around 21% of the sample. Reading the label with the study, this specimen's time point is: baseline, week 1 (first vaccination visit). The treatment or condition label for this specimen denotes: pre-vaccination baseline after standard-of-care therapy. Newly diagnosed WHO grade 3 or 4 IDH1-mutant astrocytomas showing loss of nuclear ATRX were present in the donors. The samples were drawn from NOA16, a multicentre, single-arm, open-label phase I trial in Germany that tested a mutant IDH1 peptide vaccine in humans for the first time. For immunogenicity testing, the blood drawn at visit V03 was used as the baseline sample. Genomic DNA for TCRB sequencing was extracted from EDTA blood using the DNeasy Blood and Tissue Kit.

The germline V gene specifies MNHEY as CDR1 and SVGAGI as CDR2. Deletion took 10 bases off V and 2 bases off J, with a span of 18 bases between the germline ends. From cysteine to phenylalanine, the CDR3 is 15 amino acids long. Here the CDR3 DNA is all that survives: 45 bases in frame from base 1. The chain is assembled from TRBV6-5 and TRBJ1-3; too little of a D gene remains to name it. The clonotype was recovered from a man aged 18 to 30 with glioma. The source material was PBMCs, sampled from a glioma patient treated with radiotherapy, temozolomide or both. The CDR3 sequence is CATAGTPRAGNTIYF. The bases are TGTGCCACCGCCGGCACACCGCGAGCTGGAAACACCATATATTTT.